What follows describes a single TCR beta chain. Germline V gene sequence: CDR1 LNHNV, CDR2 YYDKDF (reference sequence). V lost 3 bases, J lost 6 bases, and 19 bases lay in between. This CDR3 has 16 residues. The entry originates in a study of T cell repertoires in cytomegalovirus infection. TCRdb fed the reads into MiXCR, producing one record per CDR3 protein. The data contain about 150,000 distinct CDR3 sequences, less than 25% of them singletons. This chain joins TRBV15 and TRBJ2-3; the D gene is possibly TRBD2 (6 bases). This sequence originates from a human donor in good health (CMV status not recorded). Some clones in this sample may be carry-over from other donors' samples. Specimen: PBMCs. The CDR3 nucleotides read TGTGCCACCAGCAGCAACAGCGGGCGGAGATCTGATACGCAGTATTTT. It encodes CATSSNSGRRSDTQYF.